The present T cell receptor beta chain was sequenced within a study of T-cell reconstitution after alpha-beta-depleted transplantation in children. This clonotype was recorded a few times. Unique molecular identifiers were used in preparing the TCRbeta library. From the PCR reads, TCRdb called clonotypes with MiXCR, one entry per CDR3 protein. Of 500,000 or so distinct CDR3 sequences detected, approximately 30% appear once; the ten largest clones hold 2% to 2.5%. Sequenced here: PBMCs from the stem cell graft donor, sampled from the stem cell graft. This TCR was recovered from a human donor who donated a stem cell graft to a child with aplastic anemia.

CDR3 nucleotides: TGTGCCAGCAGTGCTACCGGGACAGTCTATGGCTACACCTTC. It encodes CASSATGTVYGYTF. The gene calls are TRBV9 and TRBJ1-2; 7 nucleotides agree with TRBD1. J lost 4 bases, V lost 5 bases, and 8 bases had no gene match. This CDR3 spans 14 amino acids. CDR1 and CDR2 (germline): SGDLS, YYNGEE.